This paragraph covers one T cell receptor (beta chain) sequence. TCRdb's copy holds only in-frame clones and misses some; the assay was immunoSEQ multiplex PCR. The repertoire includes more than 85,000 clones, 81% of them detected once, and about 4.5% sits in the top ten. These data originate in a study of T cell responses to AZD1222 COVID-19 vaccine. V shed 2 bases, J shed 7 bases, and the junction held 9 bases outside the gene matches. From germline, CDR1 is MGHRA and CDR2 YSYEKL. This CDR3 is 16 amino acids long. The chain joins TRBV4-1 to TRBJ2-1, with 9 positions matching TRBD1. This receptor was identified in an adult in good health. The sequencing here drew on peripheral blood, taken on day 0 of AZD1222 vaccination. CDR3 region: CASSQPGQGRRNEQFF. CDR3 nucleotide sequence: TGCGCCAGCAGCCAACCGGGACAGGGTCGAAGGAATGAGCAGTTCTTC.